This T cell receptor (beta chain) was captured in a study of T cell responses to AZD1222 COVID-19 vaccine (dated by TCRdb to the early 2020s). Notes on the research overall: A total of 233 trial participants underwent TCR sequencing, of whom roughly 210 had received two doses of AZD1222 and approximately 25 had received two doses of the MenACWY control vaccine. Trial participants were enrolled by age into subgroups of 18-55, 56-69 and 70-plus years, and roughly 160, 29 and 62 TCR-sequenced participants, respectively, were included in these subgroups. Study-wide findings and limitations: Conclusions about previously exposed vaccinees are limited, since just five or six AZD1222 recipients were seropositive for SARS-CoV-2 at baseline. Most participants were white British and females outnumbered males, and the authors suggested that clonal diversity may have been underestimated. The vaccine-associated CD4 TCRs covered the entire spike protein, and the dominant responses fell in regions 160-218 and 743-854. Reportedly, close to half of the unique spike-specific TCRs recognized epitopes lying outside the regions that are mutated in the B.1.351 and B.1.1.7 variants. No day 14 peak-response samples were available, so repertoires were characterized only after the peak T cell response. Spike-specific TCR breadth and depth rose significantly after two AZD1222 doses compared with day 0 and with MenACWY recipients. The 56-69-year group was small, and its depth increase did not reach significance, likely because of low power.

The CDR3 regions of human TCRbeta chains were analyzed by immunosequencing. For the original study's pipeline: Repertoire TCRs were checked for matches against a reference library of SARS-CoV-2-specific TCRs that had been generated using the MIRA antigen-specificity platform. Breadth was defined as the fraction of unique TCRs that were SARS-CoV-2-associated, and depth was defined as the fraction of total T cells that were SARS-CoV-2-associated. Each spike-specific TCR was assigned to its reactive spike region and to a CD4 or CD8 class using the MIRA data. Log10-transformed breadth and depth values were compared by one-way ANOVA with Sidak's multiple comparisons tests. Imported from immuneACCESS, the table was reduced by TCRdb to in-frame sequences with V and J called. These copies leave out some clones; in studies compared against another copy, an unresolved V gene accounts for under half, and the cause of the remainder is not known. V and J calls and clone size are as listed in that table; D and trimming were resolved from the DNA. In this sample the table shows roughly 150,000 clones, roughly nine tenths of which occur a single time. Of the sample, approximately 7% falls within the top ten clones.

Based on the germline V gene (reference sequence), the CDR1 and CDR2 sequences are SEHNR and FQNEAQ. The CDR3 spans 14 residues, from the cysteine through the phenylalanine. Here the CDR3 DNA is all that survives: 42 bases in frame from base 1. A distance of 15 bases separates the germline ends of V and J, which lose 5 bases and 5 bases respectively. A word on this clone: This clone's antigen is unknown. Base quality data are lacking; no much larger clone is found one base away.

The sample's time point label, in plain terms: sample from adult after SARS-CoV-2 infection, after symptom onset. A couple of convalescent COVID-19 patients, sampled after symptom onset from adults with prior SARS-CoV-2 infection, were also TCR-sequenced for comparison. The receptor comes from an adult who had recovered from COVID-19. This material consisted of peripheral blood, taken after recovery from COVID-19. The chain is made from TRBV7-9 and TRBJ1-2, with a weak D call of TRBD1 (5 bases match). CDR3 sequence: CASSQDGTFYGYTF. The DNA reads as follows: TGTGCCAGCAGCCAGGATGGGACGTTTTATGGCTACACCTTC.